Listed below are T cell receptor beta chains from one sample, sequenced in a study of human T cells and chemical hapten exposure. TCRdb analysed the RACE reads with MiXCR anew, one entry per CDR3 protein. The repertoire includes 95,000 to 100,000 distinct CDR3 sequences, under 14% of them detected once, and approximately 3.1% sits in the top ten. The sequencing used whole blood, collected in connection with sensitization to the hapten diphenylcyclopropenone (DPC). All receptors derive from a woman between 55 and 75 years old with alopecia areata. Some clones in this sample may be carry-over from other donors' samples. Each CDR3 is given with its conserved first and last residue. D genes are given only for firm matches. For some rows the clone size is stated as once, few or many, or as a class when expanded; others skip it.

abundance	v_gene	d_gene	j_gene	CDR3aa	CDR3nt
-	TRBV20-1	-	TRBJ1-5	CSASPGYSNQPQHF	TGCAGTGCTAGTCCAGGGTATAGCAATCAGCCCCAGCATTTT
few	TRBV20-1	TRBD2	TRBJ2-3	CSVGLASTDTQYF	TGCAGTGTCGGACTAGCGAGCACAGATACGCAGTATTTT
-	TRBV18	TRBD2	TRBJ2-3	CASSPMERGGTDTQYF	TGTGCCAGCTCACCAATGGAGCGGGGGGGCACAGATACGCAGTATTTT
few	TRBV7-9	-	TRBJ2-1	CASSRVRRAGEVNEQFF	TGTGCCAGCTCCCGGGTGAGGAGGGCAGGGGAGGTCAATGAGCAGTTCTTC
-	TRBV30	-	TRBJ2-1	CALERRGNEQFF	TGTGCCCTGGAGAGGAGGGGGAATGAGCAGTTCTTC
many	TRBV29-1	-	TRBJ1-1	CSVRTQNTEAFF	TGCAGCGTCCGCACTCAGAACACTGAAGCTTTCTTT
-	TRBV10-3	TRBD2	TRBJ2-1	CAISERSPSGVYNEQFF	TGTGCCATCAGTGAGCGAAGCCCTAGCGGGGTATACAATGAGCAGTTCTTC
many	TRBV18	TRBD2	TRBJ2-7	CASSAGTSSNEQYF	TGTGCCAGCTCCGCCGGGACTAGCAGTAACGAGCAGTACTTC
few	TRBV5-4	-	TRBJ2-1	CASSLEGGGDPYNEQFF	TGTGCCAGCAGCTTGGAGGGGGGCGGGGACCCTTACAATGAGCAGTTCTTC
few	TRBV6-6	TRBD1	TRBJ1-1	CASSYSRTGGAEAFF	TGTGCCAGCAGTTACTCCAGGACAGGTGGGGCTGAAGCTTTCTTT